This is a list of T cell receptor beta chains from one sample in a study of shared clonotypes between healthy human individuals. Using immunoSEQ multiplex PCR, the repertoire was profiled, and TCRdb retains in-frame clones only, with some absent. The table has fewer than 850,000 clones, approximately 96% seen once. Specimen: naive CD8+ T cells sorted from blood. The receptors come from a man between 25 and 39 years old in good health. The CDR3 runs from the conserved cysteine through the conserved F or W. The D gene is left open where the match is weak. Expanded clones are given a class, and other clones once, few, many or no size at all.

d_call	clone_size	j_call	v_call	cdr3_aa	cdr3_nt
TRBD2	once	TRBJ2-7	TRBV10-3	CAISGGRESYEQYF	TGTGCCATCAGTGGCGGGAGGGAGTCCTACGAGCAGTACTTC
.	.	TRBJ1-5	TRBV28	CASSLPGTNQPQHF	TGTGCCAGCAGTTTACCCGGGACCAATCAGCCCCAGCATTTT
.	few	TRBJ1-5	TRBV2	CASSDKARNQPQHF	TGTGCCAGCAGCGATAAGGCTCGCAATCAGCCCCAGCATTTT
.	.	TRBJ2-3	TRBV28	CASRSGGNTDTQYF	TGTGCCAGCCGGTCCGGCGGGAACACAGATACGCAGTATTTT
TRBD2	.	TRBJ2-7	TRBV2	CASSDVEAGRSYEQYF	TGTGCCAGCAGTGACGTAGAAGCGGGAAGATCCTACGAGCAGTACTTC
TRBD2	.	TRBJ2-1	TRBV29-1	CSAGLAGDNEQFF	TGCAGCGCCGGACTAGCGGGAGACAATGAGCAGTTCTTC
.	.	TRBJ1-3	TRBV9	CASSPNRVGNTIYF	TGTGCCAGCAGCCCCAACAGGGTTGGAAACACCATATATTTT
.	.	TRBJ2-1	TRBV11-2	CASSSLAHEQFF	TGTGCCAGCAGCTCACTAGCTCATGAGCAGTTCTTC
.	.	TRBJ2-4	TRBV27	CASSLSQGNIQYF	TGTGCCAGCAGTTTATCCCAGGGGAACATTCAGTACTTC
TRBD2	.	TRBJ2-7	TRBV7-9	CASSLYPSGTYEQYF	TGTGCCAGCAGCTTATACCCTAGCGGTACCTACGAGCAGTACTTC
.	.	TRBJ1-1	TRBV27	CASSIQGAEAFF	TGTGCCAGCAGTATTCAAGGGGCAGAAGCTTTCTTT
.	.	TRBJ2-3	TRBV27	CASSLLGGEDTQYF	TGTGCCAGCAGTTTATTAGGGGGTGAAGATACGCAGTATTTT
TRBD1	.	TRBJ1-5	TRBV11-3	CASSPPTETGVGQPQHF	TGTGCCAGCAGCCCCCCAACGGAGACAGGGGTTGGACAGCCCCAGCATTTT
.	.	TRBJ1-2	TRBV4-1	CASSQEDVGVYGYTF	TGCGCCAGCAGCCAAGAAGATGTAGGGGTCTATGGCTACACCTTC
.	.	TRBJ2-7	TRBV7-9	CASSPPAENSYEQYF	TGTGCCAGCAGTCCACCCGCGGAAAACTCCTACGAGCAGTACTTC
TRBD1	.	TRBJ1-4	TRBV7-9	CASSPYMGQVDEKLFF	TGTGCCAGCAGCCCTTACATGGGACAGGTAGATGAAAAACTGTTTTTT
.	.	TRBJ2-3	TRBV30	CAWSSYGTLGGTDTQYF	TGTGCCTGGAGTAGTTACGGGACCCTCGGGGGCACAGATACGCAGTATTTT
.	.	TRBJ2-3	TRBV27	CASSWGTDTQYF	TGTGCCAGCAGTTGGGGCACAGATACGCAGTATTTT
TRBD1	.	TRBJ1-2	TRBV9	CASSVEGQLYGYTF	TGTGCCAGCAGCGTAGAGGGACAGCTTTATGGCTACACCTTC
.	.	TRBJ2-1	TRBV9	CASSVAKGLPNEQFF	TGTGCCAGCAGCGTAGCTAAGGGACTGCCGAATGAGCAGTTCTTC
.	.	TRBJ2-2	TRBV5-1	CASSLIGPGELFF	TGCGCCAGCAGCTTGATAGGGCCCGGGGAGCTGTTTTTT
.	.	TRBJ1-1	TRBV7-6	CASSAPSGEWRTFF	TGTGCCAGCAGCGCCCCTTCAGGGGAATGGAGGACTTTCTTT
TRBD2	.	TRBJ2-1	TRBV10-3	CAISESPLAGGVNEQFF	TGTGCCATCAGTGAGTCCCCCCTCGCGGGAGGGGTCAATGAGCAGTTCTTC
.	once	TRBJ1-5	TRBV15	CATSRDGQSNQPQHF	TGTGCCACCAGCAGAGATGGCCAGAGCAATCAGCCCCAGCATTTT
TRBD1	.	TRBJ1-1	TRBV9	CASSPGQGAVNTEAFF	TGTGCCAGCAGCCCTGGACAGGGGGCCGTGAACACTGAAGCTTTCTTT
.	.	TRBJ1-1	TRBV28	CASRPTGRMDTEAFF	TGTGCCAGCAGGCCCACGGGAAGGATGGACACTGAAGCTTTCTTT
.	.	TRBJ2-1	TRBV28	CASSLGEQFF	TGTGCCAGCAGTTTAGGAGAGCAGTTCTTC
TRBD2	.	TRBJ2-7	TRBV27	CASSLDGRADEQYF	TGTGCCAGCAGTTTAGACGGGAGGGCCGACGAGCAGTACTTC
TRBD2	once	TRBJ2-7	TRBV7-9	CASSLGTSEWREQYF	TGTGCCAGCAGCTTAGGAACTAGCGAATGGAGGGAGCAGTACTTC